This T cell receptor (beta chain) comes out of a study of blood T cell repertoires in COVID-19. V was pared by 2 bases and J by 7 bases, with 15 bases between. This CDR3 has 15 amino acids. Germline CDR1 reads LGHDT; CDR2 reads YNNKEL (reference sequence). Authors' methods: From reference gene primer amplification, estimates of nucleated cell counts were derived. The repertoire was sequenced with immunoSEQ multiplex PCR; TCRdb's copy has only in-frame clones and lacks some. V, J and clone size reflect that table, while D and trimming were determined from the DNA. The top ten clones hold roughly 5.6% of a sample with roughly 70,000 clones, 85% to 90% of them seen once.

The chain joins TRBV3-1 (or the pseudogene TRBV3-2) to TRBJ1-5, with no clear D. This receptor was taken from a man aged 45-65 years with active COVID-19. What was sequenced was peripheral blood. For the CDR3, the DNA is TGTGCCAGCAGCCAAACTCCCCAATCGGTGCAGCCCCAGCATTTT. It yields the protein CASSQTPQSVQPQHF.